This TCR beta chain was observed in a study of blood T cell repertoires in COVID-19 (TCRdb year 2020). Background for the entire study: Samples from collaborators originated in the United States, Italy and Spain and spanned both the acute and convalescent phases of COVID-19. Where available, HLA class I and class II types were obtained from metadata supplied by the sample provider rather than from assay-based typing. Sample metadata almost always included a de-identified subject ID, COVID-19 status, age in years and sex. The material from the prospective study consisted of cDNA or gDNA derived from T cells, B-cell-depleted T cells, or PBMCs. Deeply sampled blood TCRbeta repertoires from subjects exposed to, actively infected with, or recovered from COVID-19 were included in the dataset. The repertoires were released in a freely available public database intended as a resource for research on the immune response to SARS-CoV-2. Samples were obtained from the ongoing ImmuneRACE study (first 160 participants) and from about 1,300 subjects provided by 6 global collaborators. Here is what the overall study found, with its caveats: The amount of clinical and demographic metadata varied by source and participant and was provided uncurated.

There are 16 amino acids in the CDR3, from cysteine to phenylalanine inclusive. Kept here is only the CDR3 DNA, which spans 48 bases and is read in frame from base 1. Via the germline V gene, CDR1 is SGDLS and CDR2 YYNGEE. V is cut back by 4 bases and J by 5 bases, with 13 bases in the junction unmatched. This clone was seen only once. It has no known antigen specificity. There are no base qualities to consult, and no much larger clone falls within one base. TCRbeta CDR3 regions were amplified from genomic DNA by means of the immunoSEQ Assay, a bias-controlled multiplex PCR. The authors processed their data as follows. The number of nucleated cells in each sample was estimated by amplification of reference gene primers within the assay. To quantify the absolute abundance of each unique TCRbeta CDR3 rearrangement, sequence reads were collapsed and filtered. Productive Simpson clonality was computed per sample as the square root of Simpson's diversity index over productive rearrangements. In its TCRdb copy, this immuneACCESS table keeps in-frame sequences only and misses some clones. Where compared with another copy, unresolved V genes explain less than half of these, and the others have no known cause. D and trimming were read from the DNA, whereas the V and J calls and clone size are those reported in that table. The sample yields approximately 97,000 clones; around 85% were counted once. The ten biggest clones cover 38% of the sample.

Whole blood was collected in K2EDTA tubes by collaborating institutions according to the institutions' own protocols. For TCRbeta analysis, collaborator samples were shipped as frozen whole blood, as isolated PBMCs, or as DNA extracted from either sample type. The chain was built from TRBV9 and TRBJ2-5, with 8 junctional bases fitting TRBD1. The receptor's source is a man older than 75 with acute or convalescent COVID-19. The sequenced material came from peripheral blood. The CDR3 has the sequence CASSPRTGTLGETQYF. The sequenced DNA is TGTGCCAGCAGCCCACGGACAGGGACGTTAGGGGAGACCCAGTACTTC.